This passage covers 27 T cell receptor beta chains from one sample sequenced in a study of T cell clonality in common variable immunodeficiency. General study points: Common variable immunodeficiency TCR beta sequences reportedly had fewer deletions and N-nucleotide insertions.

Profiling relied on immunoSEQ multiplex PCR, and the TCRdb table lists in-frame clones only, not all of them. Recorded here are about 19,000 clones, none singletons. Their recognized antigens are unknown. The sequenced material came from peripheral blood mononuclear cells. The receptor set was obtained from a human donor with common variable immunodeficiency.

About this clone itself: Read coverage stops 3 residues before the CDR3 terminus; the germline J gene supplies the remainder. The rearrangement uses TRBV19 and TRBJ1-4, with D tentatively TRBD1 (5 bases). The CDR3 sequence is 12 residues long. Germline lookup yields CDR1 LNHDA and CDR2 SQIVND (reference sequence). Trimming removed 10 bases at V and 7 bases at J, with 13 bases between. The part of the CDR3 DNA that was read is TGTGCCAAAACCAGGGTTTTTGAAAAA. Protein sequence: CAKTRVFEK. The full CDR3 protein is CAKTRVFEKLFF.

This clone was seen more than once but under ten times. From the germline J gene comes the end of the CDR3, since the read stops 3 residues before it. V and J are TRBV18 and TRBJ2-3, with 7 bases aligning to TRBD1. The CDR3 sequence is 15 residues long. V shed 2 bases, J shed 4 bases, and the junction held 6 bases outside the gene matches. CDR1 is KGHSH, CDR2 LQKENI, per germline. The chain's CDR3 is CASSPTTGISDTQYF. The part of the CDR3 DNA that was read is TGTGCCAGCTCACCAACGACAGGGATTTCAGATACG.

This clone occurred a few times. The read falls 3 residues short of the CDR3 end, and the missing part is taken from the germline J gene. The rearrangement uses TRBV7-2 and TRBJ1-2; D is possibly TRBD1 (5 bases). Trimming removed 0 bases from V and 0 bases from J, with 14 bases in between. Germline CDR1 is SGHTA and CDR2 is FQGNSA. This CDR3 spans 17 amino acids. The CDR3 sequence: CASSLAGGFGSNYGYTF. The part of the CDR3 DNA that was read is TGTGCCAGCAGCTTAGCCGGGGGTTTCGGTTCTAACTATGGC.

As concerns this clone: From the germline J gene comes the end of the CDR3, since the read stops 3 residues before it. The V gene is TRBV30, the J gene TRBJ2-7; D call uncertain. Germline V gene lookup returns CDR1 GTSNPN and CDR2 SVGIG (reference sequence). The CDR3 extends over 11 amino acids. The V gene lost 8 bases and the J gene lost 3 bases, with 11 bases spanning the gap. The CDR3 DNA, read in part, is TGTGCCATAGGGCCTGACTACGAG. Its protein is CAIGPDYE. The CDR3 in full is CAIGPDYEQYF.

This clone has ten or more counts. The read terminates 3 residues before the CDR3 end, so the remaining end is supplied by the germline J gene. The V gene is TRBV4-1, the J gene TRBJ2-7; the D is unclear. CDR3 length equals 14 residues. V dropped 4 bases and J dropped 2 bases, with 12 bases sitting between them. The V gene's germline CDR1 is MGHRA and CDR2 YSYEKL. The covered CDR3 bases are TGCGCCAGCAGCCGCACTTCCTCGGCCTACGAG. Residues: CASSRTSSAYE. The CDR3, in full, reads CASSRTSSAYEQYF.

Concerning this clone itself: Read data end 3 residues before the CDR3 end; the end is taken from the germline J gene. The chain is built from TRBV18 and TRBJ2-3; possible D gene TRBD1, 5 bases. In germline, CDR1 is KGHSH, CDR2 LQKENI. This CDR3 comprises 12 residues. V gave up 6 bases and J gave up 6 bases, with 10 bases separating them. The CDR3 sequence: CASSPRVDTQYF. CDR3 DNA (partial): TGTGCCAGCTCCCCCAGGGTTGATACG.

This clone has at least ten counts. The CDR3 extends 3 residues past the end of the read, so its final part is completed from the germline J gene. J is TRBJ2-5 and V is TRBV30; perhaps D is TRBD1 or TRBD2 (5 bases each). Trimming pared 1 base from V and 5 bases from J, leaving 17 bases between. Germline-derived CDR1 and CDR2 are GTSNPN and SVGIG (reference sequence). The CDR3 is 15 residues long. Incomplete CDR3 DNA: TGTGCCTGGAGTGAAGAACGAGGGGCTACCGAGACC. Translating it yields CAWSEERGATET. The entire CDR3 protein reads CAWSEERGATETQYF.

The table lists this clone with many counts. The sequenced fragment ends 3 residues before the CDR3 boundary, so the rest is inferred from the germline J gene. The rearrangement joins TRBV20-1 to TRBJ2-7, with 9 bases fitting TRBD1. Germline values: CDR1 DFQATT, CDR2 SNEGSKA (reference sequence). The trim removed 8 bases at V and 4 bases at J, leaving 6 bases unmatched. The CDR3 contains 12 residues. The DNA read from the CDR3 is TGCAGTCTACAGGGGGCGTATTACGAG. This sequence encodes CSLQGAYYE. The whole CDR3 sequence reads CSLQGAYYEQYF.

Comments on this clone: The read finishes 3 residues shy of the CDR3 end, and the germline J gene is used to complete it. The rearrangement links TRBV7-9 to TRBJ1-2, with D tentatively TRBD1 (6 bases). CDR1 is SEHNR, CDR2 FQNEAQ, per germline (reference sequence). V was clipped by 5 bases and J by 0 bases, with 13 bases between them. This CDR3 has 15 amino acids. The covered CDR3 bases are TGTGCCAGCAGCCCTGGGACACTGACTAACTATGGC. Protein product: CASSPGTLTNYG. The whole CDR3 sequence is CASSPGTLTNYGYTF.

This clone was detected a few times. Read data end 3 residues before the CDR3 end; the end is taken from the germline J gene. This chain joins TRBV7-8 and TRBJ2-5; D gene unclear. Deletions cut 1 base from V and 4 bases from J, with 13 bases between. The CDR3 consists of 15 residues. Germline CDR1 SGHVS, CDR2 FQNEAQ. CDR3 in amino acids: CASSLESGSGETQYF. The sequenced CDR3 bases are TGTGCCAGCAGCTTAGAAAGTGGTTCGGGAGAGACC.

With respect to this clone: With the read ending 3 residues before the CDR3 end, the germline J gene is used to fill in that end. The chain uses TRBV2 and TRBJ1-5; no definite D call. Germline CDR1 and CDR2: SNHLY and FYNNEI. Trimming removed 7 bases from V and 2 bases from J, with 6 bases in between. The CDR3 spans 12 residues. The covered CDR3 bases are TGTGCCAGCACCACAGGCAATCAGCCC. As protein: CASTTGNQP. The CDR3 as a whole reads CASTTGNQPQHF.

Note on this clone: The read finishes 3 residues shy of the CDR3 end, and the germline J gene is used to complete it. This chain uses TRBV19 with TRBJ2-5; D gene unclear. The V end lost 3 bases, the J end lost 2 bases, and 16 bases lay between the germline ends. The CDR3 extends over 16 amino acids. The germline gives CDR1 LNHDA, CDR2 SQIVND (reference sequence). The CDR3 DNA, read in part, is TGTGCCAGTAGTATTGGGCTTTTGACGGAACAAGAGACC. The encoded protein is CASSIGLLTEQET. The entire CDR3 reads CASSIGLLTEQETQYF.

This clone was seen a handful of times. Read sequence stops 3 residues before the CDR3 end, and the germline J gene provides the missing end. The chain is built from TRBV19 and TRBJ2-1; 11 bases align to TRBD2. V lost 3 bases and J lost 4; bases outside the gene matches: 5. The CDR3 runs 16 residues. Germline V CDR1 and CDR2: LNHDA, SQIVND (reference sequence). CDR3 loop: CASSMGLAEIYNEQFF. The CDR3 DNA, read in part, is TGTGCCAGTAGTATGGGACTAGCGGAGATTTACAATGAG.

With regard to this clone: The read gets to within 3 residues of the CDR3 end, and the germline J gene fills in the rest. The V and J genes are TRBV19 and TRBJ2-7, with 8 nucleotides matching TRBD1. Germline V gene data show CDR1 as LNHDA and CDR2 as SQIVND (reference sequence). CDR3 size: 15 residues. The junction had 8 bases not matched to a gene; V was cut back by 5 bases and J by 2 bases. The part of the CDR3 DNA that was read is TGTGCCAGTAGTTTTCAGACAGGGGTGCCCTACGAG. Protein sequence: CASSFQTGVPYE. The complete CDR3 sequence is CASSFQTGVPYEQYF.

CDR3 DNA (partial): TGTGCCAGCAGCTTGAGGGCAGGGGTCGGCGAGACC. Its translation is CASSLRAGVGET. The entire CDR3 protein is CASSLRAGVGETQYF. This chain uses TRBV5-4 with TRBJ2-5, with a possible D match to TRBD1 (6 bases). Coverage ceases 3 residues before the CDR3 finishes, and the germline J gene fills in the end. Trimming shortened V by 1 base and J by 5 bases, and 15 bases separated the two germline ends. CDR1 is SGHNT and CDR2 is YYREEE in the germline V gene (reference sequence). CDR3 size: 15 residues.

About this clone: The read halts 3 residues ahead of the CDR3 end, with the missing end drawn from the germline J gene. This chain uses TRBV6-2 or TRBV6-3 with TRBJ2-3; D not certain. Germline CDR1 MNHEY, CDR2 SVGEGT. V was trimmed by 0 bases and J by 2 bases, leaving 9 bases between them. This CDR3 spans 15 amino acids. CDR3 bases read: TGTGCCAGCAGTTACTCGCGGTATCACACAGATACG. Residues: CASSYSRYHTDT. From start to end, the CDR3 is CASSYSRYHTDTQYF.

As regards this clone: The CDR3 end is not reached by the read, which stops 3 residues before it; the germline J gene fills it in. The V and J genes are TRBV30 and TRBJ1-1; D call uncertain. This CDR3 spans 12 amino acids. Looked up from germline, CDR1 is GTSNPN and CDR2 is SVGIG (reference sequence). Trimming removed 4 bases from V and 3 bases from J, with 9 bases in between. Partial CDR3 DNA: TGTGCCTGGAATTTTTATGACACTGAA. It encodes CAWNFYDTE. From start to end, the CDR3 is CAWNFYDTEAFF.

Concerning this clone: The read stops 3 residues short of the end of the CDR3; the missing end is completed from the germline J gene. The chain employs TRBV7-3 and TRBJ2-7; no clear D gene. Germline V gives CDR1 SGHTA, CDR2 FQGTGA. V was shortened by 4 bases and J by 3 bases, with 13 bases between the two germline ends. The CDR3 length is 14 residues. Here the CDR3 reads CASSYDSGYYEQYF. The part of the CDR3 DNA that was read is TGTGCCAGCAGCTACGACTCCGGCTACTACGAG. Together with reference TRBV7-3 and TRBJ2-7, the CDR3 gives the full variable domain: GAGVSQTPSNKVTEKGKYVELRCDPISGHTALYWYRQSLGQGPEFLIYFQGTGAADDSGLPNDRFFAVRPEGSVSTLKIQRTERGDSAVYLCASSYDSGYYEQYFGPGTRLTVT.

This clone was observed a few times. The read terminates 3 residues ahead of where the CDR3 ends, so the germline J gene completes it. This sequence joins TRBV19 and TRBJ1-5; TRBD1 aligns across 10 bases. CDR3 size: 15 residues. Germline V gene data show CDR1 as LNHDA and CDR2 as SQIVND (reference sequence). The junction had 7 bases not matched to a gene; V was cut back by 5 bases and J by 6 bases. The CDR3 spells CASSFSTGGLQPQHF. The sequenced CDR3 bases are TGTGCCAGTAGTTTCTCGACAGGGGGCCTTCAGCCC.

This clone was recorded at least ten times. The read ends 3 residues early relative to the CDR3; the germline J gene fills the gap. The chain couples TRBV10-3 to TRBJ2-7; 7 bases map to TRBD1. The CDR3 covers 15 residues. Germline lookup yields CDR1 ENHRY and CDR2 SYGVKD. The V and J ends lost 2 bases and 0 bases, in that order; junction bases with no gene match: 4. The covered CDR3 bases are TGTGCCATCAGTGAGGGGGACAGACCCTCCTACGAG. Its translation: CAISEGDRPSYE. The CDR3 in its entirety is CAISEGDRPSYEQYF.

Comment on this clone: Coverage ceases 3 residues before the CDR3 finishes, and the germline J gene fills in the end. The chain uses TRBV5-1 and TRBJ2-3; D perhaps matches TRBD2 (6 bases). In germline, CDR1 is SGHRS, CDR2 YFSETQ. This CDR3 has 13 amino acids. V gave up 1 base and J gave up 5 bases, with 8 bases separating them. The CDR3 DNA, read in part, is TGCGCCAGCAGCTTGACTAGCCAAGATACG. It codes for CASSLTSQDT. The entire CDR3 protein reads CASSLTSQDTQYF.

This clone turned up a few times. The read comes to an end 3 residues before the CDR3 does, leaving the germline J gene to fill in the end. The chain employs TRBV30 and TRBJ2-7; 8 bases fit TRBD1. V lost 3 bases and J lost 1; bases outside the gene matches: 17. The V gene's germline CDR1 is GTSNPN and CDR2 SVGIG (reference sequence). The CDR3 runs to 18 residues. The chain's CDR3 is CAWSHPRSAGQVSYEQYF. The CDR3 bases that were read are TGTGCCTGGAGCCACCCCCGGTCGGCGGGACAGGTATCCTACGAG.

A note on this clone: The sequenced fragment ends 3 residues before the CDR3 boundary, so the rest is inferred from the germline J gene. This sequence joins TRBV19 and TRBJ2-2, with 11 positions matching TRBD2. V shed 1 base and J 1 base; nucleotides not matched to a gene: 2. This CDR3 is 17 amino acids long. CDR1 and CDR2 (germline): LNHDA, SQIVND (reference sequence). CDR3 bases read: TGTGCCAGTAGTATAGTAGGGACTAGCGGGAACACCGGGGAG. Translated: CASSIVGTSGNTGE. The CDR3 in its entirety is CASSIVGTSGNTGELFF.

In this sample, this clone turned up a few times. From the germline J gene comes the end of the CDR3, since the read stops 3 residues before it. The genes are TRBV30 and TRBJ2-2; 11 nucleotides match TRBD1. The CDR3 is 19 residues long. The germline V gene has CDR1 GTSNPN and CDR2 SVGIG (reference sequence). The trim removed 3 bases at V and 4 bases at J, leaving 16 bases unmatched. CDR3 protein: CAWRTRPGQGGLATGELFF. The sequenced CDR3 bases are TGTGCCTGGAGAACTCGTCCGGGACAGGGGGGGCTAGCCACCGGGGAG. The full variable domain, rest sourced from reference TRBV30 and TRBJ2-2, is SQTIHQWPATLVQPVGSPLSLECTVEGTSNPNLYWYRQAAGRGLQLLFYSVGIGQISSEVPQNLSASRPQDRQFILSSKKLLLSDSGFYLCAWRTRPGQGGLATGELFFGEGSRLTVL.

The sample holds a few counts of this clone. The missing CDR3 end, 3 residues past where the read stops, is filled in from the germline J gene. The chain couples TRBV5-1 to TRBJ2-7; possible D gene TRBD2, 6 bases. V shed 4 bases and J shed 0 bases, with 14 bases lying between them. CDR3 size: 15 residues. Germline CDR1 is SGHRS and CDR2 is YFSETQ. The CDR3 DNA, read in part, is TGCGCCAGCAGCACCCATAGCGGAGGCTCCTACGAG. Its translation is CASSTHSGGSYE. The CDR3 as a whole reads CASSTHSGGSYEQYF.

This clone was picked up many times. The read ends 3 residues before the CDR3 terminus; that terminus is restored from the germline J gene. The chain joins TRBV29-1 to TRBJ1-1, with D perhaps TRBD1 (5 bases). Per germline, CDR1 SQVTM and CDR2 ANQGSEA. Trimming removed 4 bases from V and 4 bases from J, with 10 bases in between. The CDR3 contains 12 residues. The CDR3 DNA, read in part, is TGCAGCGTTGGGGCGGGGGGCACTGAA. This translates into CSVGAGGTE. The full CDR3 protein reads CSVGAGGTEAFF.

This clone was detected a few times. From the germline J gene comes the end of the CDR3, since the read stops 3 residues before it. V and J are TRBV20-1 and TRBJ2-3; 9 bases align to TRBD2. Per germline, CDR1 DFQATT and CDR2 SNEGSKA (reference sequence). V dropped 0 bases and J dropped 0; count of bases not matched to a gene: 4. The CDR3 is 16 amino acids. CDR3 sequence: CSARDLAGYSTDTQYF. The part of the CDR3 DNA that was read is TGCAGTGCTAGAGATCTAGCGGGATACAGCACAGATACG.